A selection of T cell receptor beta chains follows, all from one sample in a study of vaccination and CD4 T cells after COVID-19. Their specific antigens are unknown. MiXCR, applied by TCRdb to the PCR reads, yields one record per CDR3 protein. The top ten hold roughly 9.2% of the sample, which has almost 20,000 distinct CDR3 sequences, roughly 51% seen once. The sample consisted of CD4+ T cells from blood, cultured in vitro. All receptors come from a human donor who had recovered from COVID-19. Both conserved end residues are part of each CDR3. The D gene is left open where the match is weak. Clone sizes are given selectively: once, few, many, or a class where the clone is expanded.

v_gene: TRBV27
j_gene: TRBJ2-7
d_gene: .
abundance: .
CDR3nt: TGTGCCAGCAGTTTGCTACAGGACGGATACGAGCAGTACTTC
CDR3aa: CASSLLQDGYEQYF

v_gene: TRBV11-3
j_gene: TRBJ2-5
d_gene: TRBD1
abundance: .
CDR3nt: TGTGCCAGCAGCCCACCGGGACAGGAAGAGACCCAGTACTTC
CDR3aa: CASSPPGQEETQYF

v_gene: TRBV20-1
j_gene: TRBJ1-1
d_gene: TRBD1
abundance: few
CDR3nt: TGCAGTGCCTCACCGGGACAGGGAGCTTTCTTT
CDR3aa: CSASPGQGAFF

v_gene: TRBV7-2
j_gene: TRBJ1-2
d_gene: .
abundance: few
CDR3nt: TGTGCCAGCAGCCGTATTGGGGGTGGAGGCTATGGCTACACCTTC
CDR3aa: CASSRIGGGGYGYTF

v_gene: TRBV4-1
j_gene: TRBJ2-7
d_gene: .
abundance: .
CDR3nt: TGCGCCAGCAGCCGACTACTAACCGTGGGGCGGGGCAGCTCCTACGAGCAGTACTTC
CDR3aa: CASSRLLTVGRGSSYEQYF

v_gene: TRBV6-5
j_gene: TRBJ2-2
d_gene: .
abundance: few
CDR3nt: TGTGCCAGCAGTTACTCCCCAGAGGGGGGCACCGGGGAGCTGTTTTTT
CDR3aa: CASSYSPEGGTGELFF

v_gene: TRBV30
j_gene: TRBJ1-2
d_gene: .
abundance: .
CDR3nt: TGTGCCTGGAGTCCGACAGAGTTCGATGGCTACACCTTC
CDR3aa: CAWSPTEFDGYTF

v_gene: TRBV6-1
j_gene: TRBJ1-1
d_gene: .
abundance: .
CDR3nt: TGTGCCAGCAGTGACCCCTCCACTGAAGCTTTCTTT
CDR3aa: CASSDPSTEAFF

v_gene: TRBV4-3
j_gene: TRBJ2-6
d_gene: .
abundance: .
CDR3nt: TGCGCCAGCAGCGGGGTGGGCGGGGCCAACGTCCTGACTTTC
CDR3aa: CASSGVGGANVLTF

v_gene: TRBV11-2
j_gene: TRBJ1-2
d_gene: .
abundance: .
CDR3nt: TGTGCCAGCAGCTTAGGGACATCACCCGGCTACACCTTC
CDR3aa: CASSLGTSPGYTF

v_gene: TRBV2
j_gene: TRBJ2-1
d_gene: TRBD2
abundance: .
CDR3nt: TGTGCCAGCAGTCCAAGGGGGACTAGCGGGAAGCAGTTCTTC
CDR3aa: CASSPRGTSGKQFF

v_gene: TRBV12-3/TRBV12-4
j_gene: TRBJ1-1
d_gene: TRBD1
abundance: .
CDR3nt: TGTGCCAGCAGTTTAGCACGGTGGCAGGGGGCGAAGGACACTGAAGCTTTCTTT
CDR3aa: CASSLARWQGAKDTEAFF

v_gene: TRBV2
j_gene: TRBJ2-5
d_gene: TRBD1
abundance: .
CDR3nt: TGTGCCAGCAGTTTCGACAGGGACAAGGGGACCCAGTACTTC
CDR3aa: CASSFDRDKGTQYF

v_gene: TRBV6-5
j_gene: TRBJ1-2
d_gene: .
abundance: .
CDR3nt: TGTGCCAGCAGTTGGGACAAGAACTATGGCTACACCTTC
CDR3aa: CASSWDKNYGYTF

v_gene: TRBV19
j_gene: TRBJ1-2
d_gene: TRBD1
abundance: .
CDR3nt: TGTGCCAGTAGTGCAACGAGGGACAGTTTCTATGGCTACACCTTC
CDR3aa: CASSATRDSFYGYTF

v_gene: TRBV6-1
j_gene: TRBJ2-7
d_gene: TRBD1
abundance: .
CDR3nt: TGTGCCAGCAGATGGACAGGCTCCTACGAGCAGTACTTC
CDR3aa: CASRWTGSYEQYF

v_gene: TRBV5-4
j_gene: TRBJ2-3
d_gene: .
abundance: .
CDR3nt: TGTGCCAGCAGCTTGGTCGGGACTCAAACAGATACGCAGTATTTT
CDR3aa: CASSLVGTQTDTQYF

v_gene: TRBV7-2
j_gene: TRBJ1-2
d_gene: TRBD1
abundance: .
CDR3nt: TGTGCCAGCAGCCGTACCGGGACAGGGGGCCGTGGCTACACCTTC
CDR3aa: CASSRTGTGGRGYTF

v_gene: TRBV5-6
j_gene: TRBJ1-6
d_gene: TRBD1
abundance: few
CDR3nt: TGTGCCAGCAGGAAGGGGGCCGGCTATAATTCACCCCTCCACTTT
CDR3aa: CASRKGAGYNSPLHF

v_gene: TRBV2
j_gene: TRBJ2-7
d_gene: .
abundance: few
CDR3nt: TGTGCCAGCAGTGGTGGGGGCCCGACCTACGAGCAGTACTTC
CDR3aa: CASSGGGPTYEQYF

v_gene: TRBV12-3/TRBV12-4
j_gene: TRBJ2-5
d_gene: TRBD1
abundance: .
CDR3nt: TGTGCCAGCAGCCAGGGGGTCTCAGAGACCCAGTACTTC
CDR3aa: CASSQGVSETQYF

v_gene: TRBV7-2
j_gene: TRBJ1-2
d_gene: .
abundance: .
CDR3nt: TGTGCCAGCAGCTTAGGCCAGGGTGGCTCGGGCTACACCTTC
CDR3aa: CASSLGQGGSGYTF

v_gene: TRBV11-3
j_gene: TRBJ2-1
d_gene: TRBD1
abundance: once
CDR3nt: TGTGCCAGCAGCACAGGGGGCTCCTACAATGAGCAGTTCTTC
CDR3aa: CASSTGGSYNEQFF

v_gene: TRBV6-2/TRBV6-3
j_gene: TRBJ1-5
d_gene: .
abundance: .
CDR3nt: TGTGCCAGCCAACCCCGGGGGGCTGGTCAGCCCCAGCATTTT
CDR3aa: CASQPRGAGQPQHF

v_gene: TRBV25-1
j_gene: TRBJ1-6
d_gene: .
abundance: .
CDR3nt: TGTGCCAGCAGTGAAGATCGCACAGCCGATAATTCACCCCTCCACTTT
CDR3aa: CASSEDRTADNSPLHF

v_gene: TRBV15
j_gene: TRBJ1-4
d_gene: .
abundance: .
CDR3nt: TGTGCCACTCGGCTTGGGGAGGAAAAACTGTTTTTT
CDR3aa: CATRLGEEKLFF

v_gene: TRBV7-2
j_gene: TRBJ2-2
d_gene: TRBD2
abundance: .
CDR3nt: TGTGCCAGCGACTGGACTAGCGGGAACACCGGGGAGCTGTTTTTT
CDR3aa: CASDWTSGNTGELFF

v_gene: TRBV20-1
j_gene: TRBJ2-3
d_gene: TRBD2
abundance: .
CDR3nt: TGCAGTGCTATACTAGCGGGAGCTGGAGATACGCAGTATTTT
CDR3aa: CSAILAGAGDTQYF

v_gene: TRBV6-1
j_gene: TRBJ2-7
d_gene: .
abundance: .
CDR3nt: TGTGCCAGCAGTCGGGGGCTAAACTACGAGCAGTACTTC
CDR3aa: CASSRGLNYEQYF

v_gene: TRBV19
j_gene: TRBJ2-7
d_gene: .
abundance: .
CDR3nt: TGTGCCAGTAGTGTTGCGGGTTACAGCTCCTACGAGCAGTACTTC
CDR3aa: CASSVAGYSSYEQYF

v_gene: TRBV2
j_gene: TRBJ2-5
d_gene: TRBD2
abundance: once
CDR3nt: TGTGCCAGCAGTGAAGTTAGCGGGGGGCGCGTCCAACAGACCCAGTACTTC
CDR3aa: CASSEVSGGRVQQTQYF

v_gene: TRBV20-1
j_gene: TRBJ2-5
d_gene: .
abundance: few
CDR3nt: TGCAGTGCTCCTCTCGGGGGCCATGCTTTCCAAGAGACCCAGTACTTC
CDR3aa: CSAPLGGHAFQETQYF

v_gene: TRBV28
j_gene: TRBJ2-7
d_gene: TRBD1
abundance: .
CDR3nt: TGTGCCAGCAGTTCCGGGACAGGGCGGCTCGAGCAGTACTTC
CDR3aa: CASSSGTGRLEQYF

v_gene: TRBV6-2/TRBV6-3
j_gene: TRBJ1-2
d_gene: .
abundance: .
CDR3nt: TGTGCCAGCAGTTACTCGCCAGCCACCTATGGCTACACCTTC
CDR3aa: CASSYSPATYGYTF

v_gene: TRBV7-2
j_gene: TRBJ2-1
d_gene: .
abundance: .
CDR3nt: TGTGCCAGCAGCTTAGAACCATCCTACAATGAGCAGTTCTTC
CDR3aa: CASSLEPSYNEQFF

v_gene: TRBV6-2/TRBV6-3
j_gene: TRBJ2-2
d_gene: .
abundance: few
CDR3nt: TGTGCCAGCAGTTTGGGGTGGACCACCGGGGAGCTGTTTTTT
CDR3aa: CASSLGWTTGELFF

v_gene: TRBV7-9
j_gene: TRBJ2-5
d_gene: .
abundance: .
CDR3nt: TGTGCCAGCAGCTCGAGGACCGCGGGGCAAGAGACCCAGTACTTC
CDR3aa: CASSSRTAGQETQYF

v_gene: TRBV10-3
j_gene: TRBJ2-7
d_gene: TRBD2
abundance: few
CDR3nt: TGTGCCAGCAGTGCGACTAGCACCGCTTTCCGTTACGAGCAGTACTTC
CDR3aa: CASSATSTAFRYEQYF

v_gene: TRBV20-1
j_gene: TRBJ1-1
d_gene: .
abundance: few
CDR3nt: TGCAGTGCTGAACCGGGACACCTGAGGACTGAAGCTTTCTTT
CDR3aa: CSAEPGHLRTEAFF

v_gene: TRBV7-2
j_gene: TRBJ1-5
d_gene: .
abundance: few
CDR3nt: TGTGCCAGCAGCTTAGACAGGGCTACTTATCAGCCCCAGCATTTT
CDR3aa: CASSLDRATYQPQHF

v_gene: TRBV7-9
j_gene: TRBJ2-2
d_gene: TRBD1
abundance: few
CDR3nt: TGTGCCAGCAGCTTCACCCGACAGGGGAACACCGGGGAGCTGTTTTTT
CDR3aa: CASSFTRQGNTGELFF

v_gene: TRBV20-1
j_gene: TRBJ2-2
d_gene: TRBD2
abundance: .
CDR3nt: TGCAGTGCGAGACCCGGGACTAGCGGGAGGTACGGGGAGCTGTTTTTT
CDR3aa: CSARPGTSGRYGELFF

v_gene: TRBV6-1
j_gene: TRBJ2-5
d_gene: TRBD2
abundance: .
CDR3nt: TGTGCCAGCATCTTCACCCAGGCGGGGGGCGTGACCGAGACCCAGTACTTC
CDR3aa: CASIFTQAGGVTETQYF

v_gene: TRBV27
j_gene: TRBJ1-5
d_gene: .
abundance: few
CDR3nt: TGTGCCAGCAGGAGCGATCAGCCCCAGCATTTT
CDR3aa: CASRSDQPQHF

v_gene: TRBV20-1
j_gene: TRBJ2-5
d_gene: .
abundance: .
CDR3nt: TGCAGCGTCCCGAGGGGGGGAGGCGAGACCCAGTACTTC
CDR3aa: CSVPRGGGETQYF

v_gene: TRBV6-5
j_gene: TRBJ1-6
d_gene: TRBD1
abundance: .
CDR3nt: TGTGCCAGCAGTTCTCAGGGGGATTCACCCCTCCACTTT
CDR3aa: CASSSQGDSPLHF

v_gene: TRBV10-3
j_gene: TRBJ2-2
d_gene: .
abundance: few
CDR3nt: TGTGCCATCAGTGAGGGGGCGCCGGACACCGGGGAGCTGTTTTTT
CDR3aa: CAISEGAPDTGELFF

v_gene: TRBV7-8
j_gene: TRBJ1-1
d_gene: TRBD1
abundance: .
CDR3nt: TGTGCCAGCAGCTCAAGGACAGGGTTGAACACTGAAGCTTTCTTT
CDR3aa: CASSSRTGLNTEAFF

v_gene: TRBV6-5
j_gene: TRBJ1-6
d_gene: .
abundance: few
CDR3nt: TGTGCCAGCAGTTACTCCGGGACTCCTAATTCACCCCTCCACTTT
CDR3aa: CASSYSGTPNSPLHF

v_gene: TRBV15
j_gene: TRBJ2-1
d_gene: .
abundance: .
CDR3nt: TGTGCCACCAGCAGAGATTGGAGGGGAATAGGTGATGAGCAGTTCTTC
CDR3aa: CATSRDWRGIGDEQFF

v_gene: TRBV20-1
j_gene: TRBJ2-7
d_gene: TRBD2
abundance: few
CDR3nt: TGCAGTGCGGACCCTAGCGGTTCGACCTACGAGCAGTACTTC
CDR3aa: CSADPSGSTYEQYF

v_gene: TRBV25-1
j_gene: TRBJ2-3
d_gene: .
abundance: .
CDR3nt: TGTGCCAGCAGTGAATGGGCAGCCTCTAGCACAGATACGCAGTATTTT
CDR3aa: CASSEWAASSTDTQYF

v_gene: TRBV2
j_gene: TRBJ2-1
d_gene: .
abundance: .
CDR3nt: TGTGCCAGCAGTGAAAAGGGCCTAGTCCAAGGTTTCTTC
CDR3aa: CASSEKGLVQGFF